This T cell receptor (beta chain) is from a study of T cells in Graves' hyperthyroidism and ophthalmopathy. TCR beta CDR3 sequences were amplified from RNA transcripts. Carried out on the TCR CDR3, a first-round RT-PCR used the HTBI primer set. TCRdb re-derived calls from the multiplex PCR reads in MiXCR, one entry per CDR3 protein. Of 500,000 to 700,000 distinct CDR3 sequences listed, 16% are singletons. This clonotype turned up a few times. Trimming shortened V by 7 bases and J by 0 bases, and 19 bases separated the two germline ends. This CDR3 region has 17 residues. Germline V gene data show CDR1 as MNHNS and CDR2 as SASEGT.

The rearrangement links TRBV6-1 to TRBJ1-3; D perhaps matches TRBD1 (5 bases). This receptor was identified in a woman under 30 with Graves' hyperthyroidism. The sequencing input was blood. This CDR3 is CASILTGVPHSGNTIYF. The CDR3 DNA follows: TGTGCCAGCATACTAACGGGGGTTCCCCACTCTGGAAACACCATATATTTT.